These T cell receptor beta chains were read from a single sample in a study of OX40 agonist ivuxolimab in advanced cancers. The method was immunoSEQ multiplex PCR; TCRdb's version includes in-frame clones alone and lacks a portion of them. The table records tens of thousands of clones, nearly 80% of them present only once. The sample in question was CD4+ or CD8+ T cells sorted from blood, obtained in a trial of the OX40 agonist ivuxolimab. The origin of the receptors is an adult with an advanced solid tumor such as melanoma, head and neck, liver or kidney cancer. CDR3s include the opening cysteine and the closing phenylalanine or tryptophan. The D gene is left open where the match is weak. Size is omitted from some rows. Given values are once, few, many or a class for expanded clones.

TRBJ1-4 TRBV15 NA TRBD1 TGTGCCACCAGCAGAGGTGACAGGGGGACTAATGAAAAACTGTTTTTT CATSRGDRGTNEKLFF
TRBJ1-2 TRBV5-4 NA NA TGTGCCAGCAGCTTTCAAGCTGGCTACACCTTC CASSFQAGYTF
TRBJ1-5 TRBV19 NA NA TGTGCCAGTAGGTGGGACCGCTTAAGCAATCAGCCCCAGCATTTT CASRWDRLSNQPQHF
TRBJ2-2 TRBV5-1 NA NA TGCGCCAGCAGTCCCACTGTTGAGGTCGGGGAGCTGTTTTTT CASSPTVEVGELFF
TRBJ1-4 TRBV19 NA NA TGTGCCAGTAGTATAGGCGGCAGAAGGGGGGCTACTAATGAAAAACTGTTTTTT CASSIGGRRGATNEKLFF
TRBJ1-6 TRBV11-2 NA NA TGTGCCAGCAGCCACCCCCAGGGAAAAAGGTCACCCCTCCACTTT CASSHPQGKRSPLHF
TRBJ2-1 TRBV5-5 NA NA TGTGCCAGCAGCTTAGGACAGTACAATGAGCAGTTCTTC CASSLGQYNEQFF
TRBJ2-1 TRBV27 once TRBD2 TGTGCCAGCAGTGCGCAAATACTAGCGGGAGCCCGCAATGAGCAGTTCTTC CASSAQILAGARNEQFF
TRBJ2-3 TRBV7-2 NA TRBD1 TGTGCCAGCAGCCCAGGACAGGGCCCAGATACGCAGTATTTT CASSPGQGPDTQYF
TRBJ1-1 TRBV19 NA NA TGTGCCAGTAGTATCGGTAAAAACAATGTGAACACTGAAGCTTTCTTT CASSIGKNNVNTEAFF
TRBJ2-5 TRBV11-3 NA NA TGTGCCAGCAGCTTAGATCGAGGGAAGACCCAGTACTTC CASSLDRGKTQYF
TRBJ2-3 TRBV28 NA TRBD2 TGTGCCAGCAGCTCAACTAGCGGGAGGGGATGGAGCACAGATACGCAGTATTTT CASSSTSGRGWSTDTQYF
TRBJ1-6 TRBV7-9 NA TRBD1 TGTGCCAGCAGCCCAGGGGGATCTAATTCACCCCTCCACTTT CASSPGGSNSPLHF
TRBJ2-7 TRBV27 NA NA TGTGCCAGCAGATTAAGGGACTCTCCAGTTAGGGACCGCCTCTACGAGCAGTACTTC CASRLRDSPVRDRLYEQYF
TRBJ1-1 TRBV30 NA NA TGTGCCTGGAGCCCGGGGCCTTGGGGCACTGAAGCTTTCTTT CAWSPGPWGTEAFF
TRBJ1-6 TRBV13 NA TRBD1 TGTGCCAGCAGCTTAGTAGGGGGCCATTCACCCCTCCACTTT CASSLVGGHSPLHF
TRBJ2-3 TRBV6-1 NA TRBD2 TGTGCCAGCAGTGCGGGACTAGCGGGAAACACAGATACGCAGTATTTT CASSAGLAGNTDTQYF
TRBJ1-6 TRBV25-1 NA TRBD1 TGTGCCAGCAGGGCCTCGGGACAGGGAAATTCACCCCTCCACTTT CASRASGQGNSPLHF
TRBJ1-3 TRBV14 NA NA TGTGCCAGCAGCCAAGAACGATATAGGATAAGCTCTGGAAACACCATATATTTT CASSQERYRISSGNTIYF
TRBJ2-7 TRBV7-2 NA NA TGTGCCAGCAGCTTAAGTCAAAACTCCTACGAGCAGTACTTC CASSLSQNSYEQYF
TRBJ2-3 TRBV5-5 few NA TGTGCCAGCAGCTTGGTTGGGACAACCCTTAGCACAGATACGCAGTATTTT CASSLVGTTLSTDTQYF
TRBJ2-7 TRBV28 NA TRBD1 TGTGCCAGCAGCCGAACGACAGGGGGGCTCGACGAGCAGTACTTC CASSRTTGGLDEQYF
TRBJ1-1 TRBV10-3 NA TRBD1 TGTGCCATCAGAAGCACAGGGGGCAAGGGCACTGAAGCTTTCTTT CAIRSTGGKGTEAFF
TRBJ2-7 TRBV2 NA TRBD2 TGTGCCAGCAGCCAGACTAGCGGGGTTTCCTACGAGCAGTACTTC CASSQTSGVSYEQYF
TRBJ2-3 TRBV18 NA NA TGTGCCAGCTCACGAGGGGCAGATACGCAGTATTTT CASSRGADTQYF
TRBJ2-7 TRBV12-5 NA NA TGTGCTAGTGGGCGGGACGCTGGATACGAGCAGTACTTC CASGRDAGYEQYF
TRBJ2-1 TRBV7-2 NA TRBD2 TGTGCCAGCAGCAAGCGGGGGGACACCGCGCCTCGGAATGAGCAGTTCTTC CASSKRGDTAPRNEQFF
TRBJ2-7 TRBV7-8 NA TRBD2 TGTGCCAGCAGCTTGACTAGCGGGGGGGCGGGAGCTCTCTACGAGCAGTACTTC CASSLTSGGAGALYEQYF
TRBJ2-7 TRBV5-1 NA NA TGCGCCAGCAGCTTGGACAGTTTTTACGAGCAGTACTTC CASSLDSFYEQYF
TRBJ2-1 TRBV10-3 few TRBD2 TGTGCCATCAGCCGACTAGCGGGGGGAACAGAGTATGAGCAGTTCTTC CAISRLAGGTEYEQFF
TRBJ2-7 TRBV5-6 NA NA TGTGCCAGCAGCTTAGTTGACGGCTACGAGCAGTACTTC CASSLVDGYEQYF
TRBJ2-7 TRBV19 NA TRBD1 TGTGCCAGTAGCGGGACAGCTCCTGGCGAGCAGTACTTC CASSGTAPGEQYF
TRBJ1-4 TRBV9 once NA TGTGCCAGCAGCGTCGGAACGGGGGTTGGTGAAAAACTGTTTTTT CASSVGTGVGEKLFF
TRBJ1-2 TRBV6-6 NA NA TGTGCCAGCACCAAAAAGGGAAGAAACTATGGCTACACCTTC CASTKKGRNYGYTF
TRBJ2-3 TRBV4-1 NA TRBD2 TGCGCCAGCAGCCAAGGAGGGTGGGGGCTAGCGGGGGACCCGAGGGATACGCAGTATTTT CASSQGGWGLAGDPRDTQYF
TRBJ1-6 TRBV7-2 NA NA TGTGCCAGCAGCCCTAACAGGGCCGATAATTCACCCCTCCACTTT CASSPNRADNSPLHF
TRBJ1-5 TRBV11-3 NA NA TGTGCCAGCACCCGAGGGAGGAGGTCAGCAATCTATAGCAATCAGCCCCAGCATTTT CASTRGRRSAIYSNQPQHF
TRBJ1-1 TRBV7-2 few NA TGTGCCAGCAGCTTCCCCGGTGGCGGTACTGAAGCTTTCTTT CASSFPGGGTEAFF
TRBJ2-7 TRBV18 NA NA TGTGCCAGCTCACTGTACCCTTACGAGCAGTACTTC CASSLYPYEQYF
TRBJ2-3 TRBV6-5 NA NA TGTGCCAGCAGCCAAAGCCGGGCCCGACCAGATACGCAGTATTTT CASSQSRARPDTQYF
TRBJ2-7 TRBV2 NA TRBD1 TGTGCCAGCAGTGAAACTAATATGGGACAGCCCGACTTC CASSETNMGQPDF
TRBJ2-7 TRBV5-8 NA NA TGTGCCAGCAGCCCAGAGGCAGGTATCTACGAGCAGTACTTC CASSPEAGIYEQYF